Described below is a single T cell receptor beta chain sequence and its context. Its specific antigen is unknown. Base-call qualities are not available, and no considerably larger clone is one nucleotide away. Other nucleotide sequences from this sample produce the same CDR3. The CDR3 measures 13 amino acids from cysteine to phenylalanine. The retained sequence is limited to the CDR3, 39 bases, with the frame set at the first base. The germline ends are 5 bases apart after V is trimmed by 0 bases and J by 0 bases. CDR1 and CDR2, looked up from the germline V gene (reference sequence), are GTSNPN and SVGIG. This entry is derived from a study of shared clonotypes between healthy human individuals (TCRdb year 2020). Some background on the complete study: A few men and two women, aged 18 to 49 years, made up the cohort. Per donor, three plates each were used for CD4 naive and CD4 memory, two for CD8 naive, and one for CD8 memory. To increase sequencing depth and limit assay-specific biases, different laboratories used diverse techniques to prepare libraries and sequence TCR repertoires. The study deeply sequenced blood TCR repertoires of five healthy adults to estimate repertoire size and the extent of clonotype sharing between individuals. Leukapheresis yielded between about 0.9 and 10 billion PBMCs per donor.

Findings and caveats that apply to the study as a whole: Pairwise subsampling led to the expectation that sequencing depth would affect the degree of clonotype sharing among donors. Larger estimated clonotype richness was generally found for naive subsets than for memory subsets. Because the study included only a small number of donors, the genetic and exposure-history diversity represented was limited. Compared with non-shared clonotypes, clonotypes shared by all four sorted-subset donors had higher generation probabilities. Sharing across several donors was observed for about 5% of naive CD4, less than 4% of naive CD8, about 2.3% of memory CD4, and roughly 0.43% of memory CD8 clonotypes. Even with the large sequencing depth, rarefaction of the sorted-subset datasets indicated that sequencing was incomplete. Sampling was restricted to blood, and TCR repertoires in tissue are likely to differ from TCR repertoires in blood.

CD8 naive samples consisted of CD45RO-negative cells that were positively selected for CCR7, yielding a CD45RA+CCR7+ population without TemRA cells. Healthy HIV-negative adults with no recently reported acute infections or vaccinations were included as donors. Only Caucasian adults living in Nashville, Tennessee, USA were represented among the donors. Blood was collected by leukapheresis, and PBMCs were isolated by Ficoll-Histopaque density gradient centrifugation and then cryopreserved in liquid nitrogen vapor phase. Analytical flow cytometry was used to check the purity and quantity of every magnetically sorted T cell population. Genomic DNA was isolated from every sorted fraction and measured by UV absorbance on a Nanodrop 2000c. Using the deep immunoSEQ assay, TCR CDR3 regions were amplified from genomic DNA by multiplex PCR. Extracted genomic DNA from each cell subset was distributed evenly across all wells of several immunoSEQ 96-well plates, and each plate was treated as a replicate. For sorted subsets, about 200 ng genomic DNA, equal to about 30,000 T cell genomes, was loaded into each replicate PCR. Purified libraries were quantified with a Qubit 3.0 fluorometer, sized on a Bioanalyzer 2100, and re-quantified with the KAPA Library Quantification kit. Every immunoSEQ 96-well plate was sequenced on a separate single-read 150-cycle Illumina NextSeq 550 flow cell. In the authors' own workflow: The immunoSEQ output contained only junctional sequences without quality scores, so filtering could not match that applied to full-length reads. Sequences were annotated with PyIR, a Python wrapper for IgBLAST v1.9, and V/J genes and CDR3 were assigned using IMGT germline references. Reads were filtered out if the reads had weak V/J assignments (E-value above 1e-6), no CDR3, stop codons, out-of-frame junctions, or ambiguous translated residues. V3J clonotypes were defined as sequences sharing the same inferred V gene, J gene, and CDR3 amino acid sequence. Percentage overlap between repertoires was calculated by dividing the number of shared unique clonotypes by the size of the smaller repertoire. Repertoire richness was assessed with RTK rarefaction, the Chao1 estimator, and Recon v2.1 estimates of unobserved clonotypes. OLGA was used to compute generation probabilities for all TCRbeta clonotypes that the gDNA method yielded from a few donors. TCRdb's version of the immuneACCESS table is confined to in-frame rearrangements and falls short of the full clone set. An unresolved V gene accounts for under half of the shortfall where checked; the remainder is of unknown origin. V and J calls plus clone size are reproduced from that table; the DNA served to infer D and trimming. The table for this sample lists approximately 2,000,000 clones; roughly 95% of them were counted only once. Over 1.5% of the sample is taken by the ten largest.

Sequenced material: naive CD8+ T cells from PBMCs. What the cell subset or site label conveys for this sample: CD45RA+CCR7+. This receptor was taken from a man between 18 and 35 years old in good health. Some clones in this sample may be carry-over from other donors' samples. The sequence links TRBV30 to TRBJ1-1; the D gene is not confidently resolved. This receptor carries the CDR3 CAWSVSMNTEAFF. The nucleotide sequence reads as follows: TGTGCCTGGAGTGTATCTATGAACACTGAAGCTTTCTTT. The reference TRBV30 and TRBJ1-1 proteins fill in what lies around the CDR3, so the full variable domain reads SQTIHQWPATLVQPVGSPLSLECTVEGTSNPNLYWYRQAAGRGLQLLFYSVGIGQISSEVPQNLSASRPQDRQFILSSKKLLLSDSGFYLCAWSVSMNTEAFFGQGTRLTVV.